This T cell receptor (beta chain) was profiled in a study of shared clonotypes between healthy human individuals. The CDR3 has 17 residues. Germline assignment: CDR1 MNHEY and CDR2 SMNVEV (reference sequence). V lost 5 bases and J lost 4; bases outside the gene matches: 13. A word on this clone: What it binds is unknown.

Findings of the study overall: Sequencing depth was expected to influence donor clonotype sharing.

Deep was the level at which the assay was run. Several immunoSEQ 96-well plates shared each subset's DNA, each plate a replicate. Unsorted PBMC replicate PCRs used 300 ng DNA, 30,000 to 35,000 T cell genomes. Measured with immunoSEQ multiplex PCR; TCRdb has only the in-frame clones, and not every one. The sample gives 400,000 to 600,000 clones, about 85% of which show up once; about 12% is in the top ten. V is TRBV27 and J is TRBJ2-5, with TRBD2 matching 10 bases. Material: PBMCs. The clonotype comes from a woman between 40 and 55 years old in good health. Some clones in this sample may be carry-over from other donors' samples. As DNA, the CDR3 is TGTGCCAGCAGTCCCAGATTCCTTAGCGGGAGGACAGAGACCCAGTACTTC. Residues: CASSPRFLSGRTETQYF.